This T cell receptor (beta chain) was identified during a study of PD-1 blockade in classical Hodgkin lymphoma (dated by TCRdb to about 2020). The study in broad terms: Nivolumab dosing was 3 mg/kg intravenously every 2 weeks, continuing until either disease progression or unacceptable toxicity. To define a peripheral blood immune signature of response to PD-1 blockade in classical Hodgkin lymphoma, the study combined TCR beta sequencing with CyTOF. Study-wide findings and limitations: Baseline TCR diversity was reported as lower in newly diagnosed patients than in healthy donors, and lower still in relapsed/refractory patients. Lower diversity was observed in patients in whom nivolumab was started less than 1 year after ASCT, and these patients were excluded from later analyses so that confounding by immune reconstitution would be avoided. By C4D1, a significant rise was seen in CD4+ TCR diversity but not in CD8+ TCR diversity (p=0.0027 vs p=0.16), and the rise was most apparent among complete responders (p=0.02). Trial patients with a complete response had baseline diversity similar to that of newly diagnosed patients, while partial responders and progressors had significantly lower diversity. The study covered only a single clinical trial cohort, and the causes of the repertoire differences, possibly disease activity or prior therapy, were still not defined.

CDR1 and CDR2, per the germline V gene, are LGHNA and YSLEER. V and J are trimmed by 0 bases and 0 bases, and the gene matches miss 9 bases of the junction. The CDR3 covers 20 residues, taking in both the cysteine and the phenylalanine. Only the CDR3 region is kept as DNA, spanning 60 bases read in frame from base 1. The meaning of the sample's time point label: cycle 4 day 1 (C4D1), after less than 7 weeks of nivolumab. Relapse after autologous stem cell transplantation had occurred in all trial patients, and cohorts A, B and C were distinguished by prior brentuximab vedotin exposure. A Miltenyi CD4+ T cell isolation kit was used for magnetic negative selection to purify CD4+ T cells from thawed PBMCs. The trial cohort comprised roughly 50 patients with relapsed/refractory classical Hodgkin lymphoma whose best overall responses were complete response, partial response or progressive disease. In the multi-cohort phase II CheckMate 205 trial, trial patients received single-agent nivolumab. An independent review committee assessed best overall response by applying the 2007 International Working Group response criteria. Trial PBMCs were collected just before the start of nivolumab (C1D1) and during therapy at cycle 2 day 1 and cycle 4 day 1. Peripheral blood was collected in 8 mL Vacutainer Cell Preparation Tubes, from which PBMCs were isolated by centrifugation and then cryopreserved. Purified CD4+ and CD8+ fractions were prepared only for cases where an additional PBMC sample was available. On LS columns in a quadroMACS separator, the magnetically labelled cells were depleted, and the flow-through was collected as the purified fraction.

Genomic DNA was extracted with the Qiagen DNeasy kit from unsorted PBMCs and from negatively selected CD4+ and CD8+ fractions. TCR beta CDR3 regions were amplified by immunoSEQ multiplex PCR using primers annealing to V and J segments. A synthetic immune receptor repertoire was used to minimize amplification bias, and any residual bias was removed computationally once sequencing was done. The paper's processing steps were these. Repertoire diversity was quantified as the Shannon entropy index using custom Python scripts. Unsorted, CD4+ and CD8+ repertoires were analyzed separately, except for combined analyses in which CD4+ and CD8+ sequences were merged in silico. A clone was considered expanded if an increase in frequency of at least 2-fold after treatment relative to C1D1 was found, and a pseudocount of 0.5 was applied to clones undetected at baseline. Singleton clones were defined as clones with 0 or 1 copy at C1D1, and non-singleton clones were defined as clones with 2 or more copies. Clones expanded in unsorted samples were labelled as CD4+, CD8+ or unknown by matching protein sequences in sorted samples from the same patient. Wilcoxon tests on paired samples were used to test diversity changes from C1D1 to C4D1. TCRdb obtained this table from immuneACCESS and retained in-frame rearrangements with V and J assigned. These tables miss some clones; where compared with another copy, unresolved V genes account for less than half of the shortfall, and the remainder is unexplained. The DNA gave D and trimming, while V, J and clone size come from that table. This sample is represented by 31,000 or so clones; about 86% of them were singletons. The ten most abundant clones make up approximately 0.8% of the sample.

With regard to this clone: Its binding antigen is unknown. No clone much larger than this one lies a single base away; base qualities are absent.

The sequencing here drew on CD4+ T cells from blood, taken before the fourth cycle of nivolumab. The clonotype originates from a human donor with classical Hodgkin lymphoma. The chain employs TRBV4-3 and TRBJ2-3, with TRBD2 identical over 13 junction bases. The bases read TGCGCCAGCAGCCAAGAACTAGCGGGGGGGCCATTCCCTAGCACAGATACGCAGTATTTT. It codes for CASSQELAGGPFPSTDTQYF.